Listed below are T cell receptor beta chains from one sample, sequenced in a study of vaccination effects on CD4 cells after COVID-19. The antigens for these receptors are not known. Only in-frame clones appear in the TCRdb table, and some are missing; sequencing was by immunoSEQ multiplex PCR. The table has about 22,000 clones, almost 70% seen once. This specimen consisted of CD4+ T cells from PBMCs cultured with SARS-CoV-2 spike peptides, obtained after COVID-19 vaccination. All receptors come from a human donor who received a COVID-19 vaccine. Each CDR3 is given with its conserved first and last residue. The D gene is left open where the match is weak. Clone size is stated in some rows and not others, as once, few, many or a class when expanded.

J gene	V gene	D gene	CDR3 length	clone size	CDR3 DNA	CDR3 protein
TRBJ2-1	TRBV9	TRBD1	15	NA	TGTGCCAGCAGCGTCCGGGACAGGGGGCGTAATGAGCAGTTCTTC	CASSVRDRGRNEQFF
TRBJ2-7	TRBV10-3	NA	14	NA	TGTGCCATCAGTGTGGGGTCGAGCTCCTACGAGCAGTACTTC	CAISVGSSSYEQYF
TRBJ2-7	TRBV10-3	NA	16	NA	TGTGCCATCAGTAGGGACACGAGGGGCCAATCCTACGAGCAGTACTTC	CAISRDTRGQSYEQYF
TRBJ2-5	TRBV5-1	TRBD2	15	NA	TGCGCCAGCAGCTCCAAACTAGCGGGGGCGGAGACCCAGTACTTC	CASSSKLAGAETQYF
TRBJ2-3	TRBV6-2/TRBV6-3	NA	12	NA	TGTGCCAGCAGTTACGAGTCAGATACGCAGTATTTT	CASSYESDTQYF
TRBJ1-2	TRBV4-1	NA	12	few	TGCGCCAGCAGCCAAGATGAGTGGGGCTACACCTTC	CASSQDEWGYTF
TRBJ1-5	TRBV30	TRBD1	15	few	TGTGCCTGGAGTGTAGGGACAGGGGCGAGTCAGCCCCAGCATTTT	CAWSVGTGASQPQHF
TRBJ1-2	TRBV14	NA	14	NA	TGTGCCAGCAGCCAAGATTCATTCGCTTATGGCTACACCTTC	CASSQDSFAYGYTF
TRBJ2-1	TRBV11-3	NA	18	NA	TGTGCCAGCAGCTTAGACAGTTGGGCAGGGAGCTCCTACAATGAGCAGTTCTTC	CASSLDSWAGSSYNEQFF
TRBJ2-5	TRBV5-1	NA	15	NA	TGCGCCAGCAGCCCAGGGTCGGTTAGCTTAGCGACCCAGTACTTC	CASSPGSVSLATQYF
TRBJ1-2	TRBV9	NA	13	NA	TGTGCCAGCAGCGTAGCCCAGTACTATGGCTACACCTTC	CASSVAQYYGYTF
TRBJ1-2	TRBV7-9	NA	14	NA	TGTGCCAGCAGCCCGGACGAAGTAAGCTATGGCTACACCTTC	CASSPDEVSYGYTF
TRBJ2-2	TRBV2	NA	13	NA	TGTGCCAGCGCAGCCAGTGTAGTCGGGGAGCTGTTTTTT	CASAASVVGELFF
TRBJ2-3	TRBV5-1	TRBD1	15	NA	TGCGCCAGCAGCATGGGACAGGGGAGCACAGATACGCAGTATTTT	CASSMGQGSTDTQYF
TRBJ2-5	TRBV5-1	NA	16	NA	TGCGCCAGCAGAGTCACGGGGGCGCTATTCTTGGAGACCCAGTACTTC	CASRVTGALFLETQYF
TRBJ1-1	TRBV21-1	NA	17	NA	NA	CASSDDPWGQGNTEAFF
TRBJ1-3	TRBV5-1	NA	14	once	TGCGCCAGCAGGGAAGGGGTGGCTGGAAACACCATATATTTT	CASREGVAGNTIYF
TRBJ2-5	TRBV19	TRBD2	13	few	TGTGCCAGTAGTACGAGCGGGGCAGAGACCCAGTACTTC	CASSTSGAETQYF
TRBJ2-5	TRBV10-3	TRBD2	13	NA	TGTGCCATCAGCGGCGGGGGGCCCGAGACCCAGTACTTC	CAISGGGPETQYF
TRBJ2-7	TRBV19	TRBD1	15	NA	TGTGCCAGTACCTCAGGGACAGGTGGAGCCTACGAGCAGTACTTC	CASTSGTGGAYEQYF
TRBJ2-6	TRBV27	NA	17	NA	TGTGCCAGCAGTGTAACAGGTGTAAGCTCTGGGGCCAACGTCCTGACTTTC	CASSVTGVSSGANVLTF
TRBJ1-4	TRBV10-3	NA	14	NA	TGTGCCATCAGTGAGCGGCGGAATAATGAAAAACTGTTTTTT	CAISERRNNEKLFF
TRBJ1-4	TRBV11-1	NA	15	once	TGTGCCAGCAGCCGCCAGGACACACGTAATGAAAAACTGTTTTTT	CASSRQDTRNEKLFF
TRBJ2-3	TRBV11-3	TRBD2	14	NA	TGTGCCAGCAGCCCGGGACTAGCCATAGATACGCAGTATTTT	CASSPGLAIDTQYF
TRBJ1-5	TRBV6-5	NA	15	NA	TGTGCCAGCATTGGGGACGGGGGTTTGGGGCAGCCCCAGCATTTT	CASIGDGGLGQPQHF
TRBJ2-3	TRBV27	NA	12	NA	TGTGCCAGCAGAGGGGTCACAGATACGCAGTATTTT	CASRGVTDTQYF
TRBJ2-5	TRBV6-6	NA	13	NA	TGTGCCAGCAGTAACCAAGAAAGAAAGACCCAGTACTTC	CASSNQERKTQYF
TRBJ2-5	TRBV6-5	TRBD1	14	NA	TGTGCCAGCAGGGATTCAGGGGGCCAAGAGACCCAGTACTTC	CASRDSGGQETQYF
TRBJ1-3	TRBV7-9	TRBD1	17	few	TGTGCCAGCAGCTTAGTTTGGACAGGGGGCTCTGGAAACACCATATATTTT	CASSLVWTGGSGNTIYF
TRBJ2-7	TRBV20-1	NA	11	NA	TGCAGTGCTAGAGACTTCCCGGTGCAGTACTTC	CSARDFPVQYF
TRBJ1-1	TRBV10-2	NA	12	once	TGCGCCAGCTCCCAGGGGAACACTGAAGCTTTCTTT	CASSQGNTEAFF
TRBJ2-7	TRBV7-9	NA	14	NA	TGTGCCAGCAGCAAACAGGGCGGGAACTACGAGCAGTACTTC	CASSKQGGNYEQYF
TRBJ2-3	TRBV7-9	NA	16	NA	TGTGCCAGCAGCTTAGGGCGGGCGGGCCTCACAGATACGCAGTATTTT	CASSLGRAGLTDTQYF
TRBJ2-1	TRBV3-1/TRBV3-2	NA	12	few	TGTGCCAGCAGCCAAGGGTACAATGAGCAGTTCTTC	CASSQGYNEQFF
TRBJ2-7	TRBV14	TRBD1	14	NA	TGTGCCAGCAGCCGCTGGGACAGCTCCTACGAGCAGTACTTC	CASSRWDSSYEQYF
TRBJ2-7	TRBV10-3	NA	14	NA	TGTGCCACCCAGGACCGACTAGATCCAGACGAGCAGTACTTC	CATQDRLDPDEQYF
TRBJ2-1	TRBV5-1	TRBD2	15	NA	TGCGCCAGCAGCTTGGTCCAGCGGGAGGACGGCGAGCAGTTCTTC	CASSLVQREDGEQFF
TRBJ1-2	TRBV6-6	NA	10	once	TGTGCCAGCAGGGGGGAAGGCTACACCTTC	CASRGEGYTF
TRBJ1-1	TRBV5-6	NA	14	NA	TGTGCCAGCAGCTTGGGGAGGGGGAACACTGAAGCTTTCTTT	CASSLGRGNTEAFF
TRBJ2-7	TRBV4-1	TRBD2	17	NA	TGCGCCAGCAGCCAAGGGCTAGCGGGCCTTAGCTCCTACGAGCAGTACTTC	CASSQGLAGLSSYEQYF